A selection of T cell receptor beta chains follows, all from one sample in a study of read filtering for tumor transcriptome and immune sequencing. TCRdb re-called the reads through MiXCR, storing one row per CDR3 protein. The profile shows about 27,000 distinct CDR3 sequences, approximately 15% of them singletons. The source material was a population of CD138-negative cells sorted from bone marrow. These receptors originate from a donor aged 40 or over with multiple myeloma. Both conserved end residues are part of each CDR3. Each record gives: V gene, clone size, J gene, D gene, CDR3 DNA, CDR3 protein. A D gene is named only where the DNA matches it firmly. The size field is filled for only some rows; it gives once, few, many or a size class.

>TRBV18|many|TRBJ1-2|NA
TGTGCCAGCTCACCAGTTGGGGGTTTTGAAGGCTACACCTTC
CASSPVGGFEGYTF
>TRBV7-2|many|TRBJ2-3|NA
TGTGCCAGCAGCTTAGATGGAGGGAGCACAGATACGCAGTATTTT
CASSLDGGSTDTQYF
>TRBV20-1|many|TRBJ2-7|TRBD1
TGCAGTGCTCGAAGAGGACAGGGAGGATATTCCGGCGAGCAGTACTTC
CSARRGQGGYSGEQYF
>TRBV5-1|many|TRBJ2-1|NA
TGCGCCAGCAGGGGGGGAACCGGGACAGCCTTGAATGAGCAGTTCTTC
CASRGGTGTALNEQFF
>TRBV6-2/TRBV6-3|many|TRBJ1-1|TRBD1
TGTGCCAGCGGGGACAGGGCCGCTGAAGCTTTCTTT
CASGDRAAEAFF
>TRBV20-1|many|TRBJ2-1|TRBD2
TGCAGTGCTAGTTTTGAGGGAGGGTATGAGCAGTTCTTC
CSASFEGGYEQFF
>TRBV10-3|many|TRBJ2-1|TRBD2
TGTGCCATCTGGAGCGGGAGGGATAATGAGCAGTTCTTC
CAIWSGRDNEQFF
>TRBV2|many|TRBJ2-1|TRBD2
TGTGCCAGCAGTGTGGGGGAGGGATACAATGAGCAGTTCTTC
CASSVGEGYNEQFF
>TRBV27|many|TRBJ1-2|NA
TGTGCCAGCAGTTTAGCGGGGACCGATGGCTACACCTTC
CASSLAGTDGYTF
>TRBV27|many|TRBJ2-5|TRBD1
TGTGCCAGCAGTCCAAGGATTGACAGGGGAGAGACCCAGTACTTC
CASSPRIDRGETQYF
>TRBV5-1|many|TRBJ2-5|TRBD2
TGCGCCAGCAGCGGGGAGCTCAGCGGGAACCGGGGAGAGACCCAGTACTTC
CASSGELSGNRGETQYF
>TRBV7-3|few|TRBJ2-3|NA
TGTGCCAGCAGCCCGACCCCAACAGATACGCAGTATTTT
CASSPTPTDTQYF
>TRBV28|many|TRBJ2-6|NA
TGTGCCAGCAGCGGCCCTGGGGCCAACGTCCTGACTTTC
CASSGPGANVLTF
>TRBV6-9|many|TRBJ1-5|NA
TGTGCCAGCAGTTATCTTTCCGGGCCTAGCAATCAGCCCCAGCATTTT
CASSYLSGPSNQPQHF
>TRBV20-1|many|TRBJ2-7|TRBD2
TGCAGTGCTAGGGTACTAGCGGGAGGGTCCTACGAGCAGTACTTC
CSARVLAGGSYEQYF
>TRBV20-1|NA|TRBJ1-5|NA
TGCAGTGCTAGAGGCGGAGGAGTTCAGCCCCAGCATTTT
CSARGGGVQPQHF
>TRBV24-1|many|TRBJ2-3|TRBD2
TGTGCCACCAGTGATACCGGGACTAGCGGTAAAGATACGCAGTATTTT
CATSDTGTSGKDTQYF
>TRBV2|large|TRBJ2-1|NA
TGTGCCAGCAGTGAGAGTGAACAGGGATCCTACAATGAGCAGTTCTTC
CASSESEQGSYNEQFF
>TRBV7-8|many|TRBJ1-1|NA
TGTGCCAGCAGCTTAGAACAGCGAAACACTGAAGCTTTCTTT
CASSLEQRNTEAFF
>TRBV3-1|many|TRBJ1-2|TRBD1
TGTGCCAGCAGCCCGGACAGGGGCGACTACTATGGCTACACCTTC
CASSPDRGDYYGYTF
>TRBV29-1|many|TRBJ2-7|TRBD1
TGCAGCGTTGTCGGACAGGGGACCTACGAGCAGTACTTC
CSVVGQGTYEQYF
>TRBV20-1|many|TRBJ1-1|TRBD1
TGCAGTGCCAGGGGGGCAGGGAGAGGGCCCATGAACACTGAAGCTTTCTTT
CSARGAGRGPMNTEAFF
>TRBV20-1|NA|TRBJ2-1|NA
TGCAGTGCTAAAGGAGGGCCAGCTTACAATGAGCAGTTCTTC
CSAKGGPAYNEQFF
>TRBV28|many|TRBJ1-1|TRBD1
TGTGCCAGCAGTTTACCTGGGACAGGGGGTGGGGTGAACACTGAAGCTTTCTTT
CASSLPGTGGGVNTEAFF
>TRBV12-3/TRBV12-4|many|TRBJ2-1|NA
TGTGCCAGCAGCCTTCATGAGCAGTTCTTC
CASSLHEQFF
>TRBV30|many|TRBJ1-2|NA
TGTGCCTGGAGTTTGGGCGTCCGGGGCTACACCTTC
CAWSLGVRGYTF
>TRBV2|many|TRBJ1-1|NA
TGTGCCAGCAGTGAAGAAACAGCTGCTCGGACTGAAGCTTTCTTT
CASSEETAARTEAFF
>TRBV20-1|many|TRBJ2-3|TRBD2
TGCAGTGCTAGAGATCTGGCTAGCGGGAGCACAGATACGCAGTATTTT
CSARDLASGSTDTQYF
>TRBV5-1|many|TRBJ2-2|NA
TGTGCCAGCAGCTTGGTTCCCGGGGAGCTGTTTTTT
CASSLVPGELFF
>TRBV5-1|many|TRBJ2-7|NA
TGCGCCAGCAGTCCTAGTTCAACCTACGAGCAGTACTTC
CASSPSSTYEQYF
>TRBV7-3|many|TRBJ2-1|NA
TGTGCCAGCAGCCCCCGGGTAGCGGCATACAATGAGCAGTTCTTC
CASSPRVAAYNEQFF
>TRBV28|many|TRBJ2-5|NA
TGTGCCAGCAGTTCCCCGGTTGAGACCCAGTACTTC
CASSSPVETQYF
>TRBV7-9|many|TRBJ2-2|TRBD2
TGTGCCAGCAGCTCCCTACTAGCGGCGAACACCGGGGAGCTGTTTTTT
CASSSLLAANTGELFF
>TRBV20-1|NA|TRBJ2-7|NA
TGCAGTGCTAGAGATTATCATAGCTCCTACGAGCAGTACTTC
CSARDYHSSYEQYF
>TRBV19|few|TRBJ1-5|TRBD1
TGTGCCAGTACCCCATCGGACAGGGGCAATCAGCCCCAGCATTTT
CASTPSDRGNQPQHF
>TRBV27|NA|TRBJ2-1|TRBD2
TGTGCCAGCGGTCTCGACCCACCTTTCTCAGCGGGAGTGTATGGTGAGCAGTCCTTC
CASGLDPPFSAGVYGEQSF
>TRBV7-2|many|TRBJ2-4|NA
TGTGCCAGCAGCTTAGAGGCAGGAGAAAACATTCAGTACTTC
CASSLEAGENIQYF
>TRBV18|many|TRBJ2-5|NA
TGTGCCAGCTCACGGGACACCCAAGAGACCCAGTACTTC
CASSRDTQETQYF
>TRBV5-6|many|TRBJ2-7|NA
TGTGCCAGCAGCTTCGGACGGGTGACCTACGAGCAGTACTTC
CASSFGRVTYEQYF
>TRBV7-9|many|TRBJ2-7|TRBD2
TGTGCCAGCAGCTTGGGGGGGGTTGTCTACGAGCAGTACTTC
CASSLGGVVYEQYF
>TRBV10-2|NA|TRBJ2-3|TRBD2
TGCGCCAACAGTAAGCCCGGACTAGCGGGACGGATTTGGGATACGCAGTATTTT
CANSKPGLAGRIWDTQYF
>TRBV6-6|many|TRBJ2-1|TRBD2
TGTGCCAGCAGTCCACCCTTGACTAGCGGGACGGGCAATGAGCAGTTCTTC
CASSPPLTSGTGNEQFF
>TRBV7-2|many|TRBJ1-1|TRBD1
TGTGCCAGCAGCCCTAAACGCTGGACAGGCGCGATGAACACTGAAGCTTTCTTT
CASSPKRWTGAMNTEAFF
>TRBV18|many|TRBJ1-5|NA
TGTGCCAGCTCCCCACGGGGGCAGGGAGCACAGCCCCAGCATTTT
CASSPRGQGAQPQHF
>TRBV5-6|large|TRBJ2-7|NA
TGTGCCAGCAGACCCAGGGGTGGATCTCCCTACGAGCAGTACTTC
CASRPRGGSPYEQYF
>TRBV9|NA|TRBJ2-1|NA
TGCGCCAGCAGTGCCGGGGTAGGCAATGAGCAGTTCTTC
CASSAGVGNEQFF
>TRBV20-1|medium-sized|TRBJ2-7|TRBD2
TGCAGTGCTAGAGGGGATCCGGGACTAGCGGGAGTTCTTAGCTCCTACGAGCAGTACTTC
CSARGDPGLAGVLSSYEQYF
>TRBV3-1|many|TRBJ2-2|TRBD1
TGTGCCAGCAGCCGGTCGGGACAGGTTAACACCGGGGAGCTGTTTTTT
CASSRSGQVNTGELFF
>TRBV3-1|NA|TRBJ2-4|NA
TGTGCCAGCGGCCAAGGGGGAAACACTCAGTACTTC
CASGQGGNTQYF
>TRBV5-1|many|TRBJ2-1|NA
TGCGCCAGCAGCTTGGAACAGAACTCCTACAATGAGCAGTTCTTC
CASSLEQNSYNEQFF
>TRBV5-1|many|TRBJ2-7|NA
TGCGCCAGCAGCTCGCAGGGGTTTACCGACGAGCAGTACTTC
CASSSQGFTDEQYF
>TRBV3-1|NA|TRBJ2-7|TRBD2
TGTGCCAGCAGCCAAGATCCGGGCCTAGCGGGAGTCGAGCAGTACTTC
CASSQDPGLAGVEQYF
>TRBV7-8|few|TRBJ2-5|NA
TGTGCCAGCAGCTTAGGAGCCCAAGAGACCCAGTACTTC
CASSLGAQETQYF
>TRBV6-5|NA|TRBJ1-6|NA
TGTGCCAGCAGAGGTCTACAGGGCAGTGAGCAGTACTTT
CASRGLQGSEQYF